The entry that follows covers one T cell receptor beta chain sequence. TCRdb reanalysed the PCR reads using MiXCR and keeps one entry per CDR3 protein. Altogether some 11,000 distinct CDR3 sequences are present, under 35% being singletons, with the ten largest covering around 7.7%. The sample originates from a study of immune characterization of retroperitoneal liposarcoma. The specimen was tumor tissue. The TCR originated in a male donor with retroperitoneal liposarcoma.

The DNA for the CDR3 is TGTGCCAGCAGCTTAGAGGGGAGTAGCGGGATCGAGCAGTTCTTC. Protein: CASSLEGSSGIEQFF. The chain combines TRBV11-2 with TRBJ2-1; 8 positions match TRBD2. V dropped 0 bases and J dropped 10; count of bases not matched to a gene: 8. This CDR3 is built from 15 residues. Germline V CDR1 and CDR2: SGHAT, FQNNGV.